This paragraph covers one TCR beta chain sequence. This entry is derived from a study of neoadjuvant anti-PD-1 for oral cavity cancer. Looking at the study overall: Before surgery, most patients got three to four biweekly 3 mg/kg nivolumab doses. Patients without progression received a fourth nivolumab dose around day 43, then surgical resection on days 50-56.

This CDR3 is 16 amino acids long. CDR1 is MNHEY and CDR2 is SMNVEV in the germline V gene (reference sequence). Trimming cost V 4 bases and J 7 bases, with 19 bases left between them. Clones were read by immunoSEQ multiplex PCR, and TCRdb kept only the in-frame ones, dropping some. This table has 55,000 to 75,000 clones, approximately 80% appearing once. The receptor was derived from a person aged 35 to 85 with oral cavity squamous cell carcinoma. The sequencing used PBMCs, collected before nivolumab (anti-PD-1) treatment. The chain is built from TRBV27 and TRBJ2-2, with D perhaps TRBD2 (7 bases). CDR3 residues: CASSSYPGGAIGELFF. The CDR3 region has the DNA TGTGCCAGCAGTTCATACCCTGGGGGGGCGATCGGGGAGCTGTTTTTT.